This TCR beta chain was found in a study of blood T cell repertoires in COVID-19. Study in general: The United States, Italy and Spain supplied acute and convalescent COVID-19 samples. PBMCs, B-cell-depleted T cells, or T cells were the source of the cDNA or gDNA that made up the material.

Under the authors' procedure: Amplification of reference gene primers provided the estimated nucleated cell counts. TCRdb's table, derived via immunoSEQ multiplex PCR, lists solely in-frame clones and lacks some. That table furnishes V, J and clone size, whereas the DNA furnished D and trimming. The profile shows over 25,000 clones, about nine tenths of them singletons. Sequences were obtained from peripheral blood. The TCR originated in a human donor with active COVID-19. The donor label of this sample is uncertain.

CDR3 DNA sequence: TGTGCCAGCAGCTTAGTTGTTTCCGACGGCAGGGGATTTAAGACTGAAGCTTTCTTT. It translates to CASSLVVSDGRGFKTEAFF. The chain joins TRBV7-2 to TRBJ1-1; possibly TRBD1 for D (6 bases). This CDR3 contains 19 residues. Trimming stripped 1 base from V and 5 bases from J, with 26 bases between. Germline assignment: CDR1 SGHTA and CDR2 FQGNSA. The full variable domain, in which reference TRBV7-2 and TRBJ1-1 provide the parts outside the CDR3, is GAGVSQSPSNKVTEKGKDVELRCDPISGHTALYWYRQSLGQGLEFLIYFQGNSAPDKSGLPSDRFSAERTGGSVSTLTIQRTQQEDSAVYLCASSLVVSDGRGFKTEAFFGQGTRLTVV.